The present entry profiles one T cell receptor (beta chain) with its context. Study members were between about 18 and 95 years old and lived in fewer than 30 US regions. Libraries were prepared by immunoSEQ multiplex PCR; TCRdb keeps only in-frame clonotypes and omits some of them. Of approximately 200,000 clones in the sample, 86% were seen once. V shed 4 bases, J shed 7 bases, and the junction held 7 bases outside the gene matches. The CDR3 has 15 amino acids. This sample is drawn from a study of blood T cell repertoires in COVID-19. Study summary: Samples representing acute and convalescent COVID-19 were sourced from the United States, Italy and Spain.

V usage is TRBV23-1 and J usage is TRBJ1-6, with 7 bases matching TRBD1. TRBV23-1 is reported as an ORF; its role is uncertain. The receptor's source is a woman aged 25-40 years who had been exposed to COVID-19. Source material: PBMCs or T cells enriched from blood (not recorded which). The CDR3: CASSLWDSANSPLHF. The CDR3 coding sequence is TGCGCCAGCAGTCTCTGGGACAGTGCGAATTCACCCCTCCACTTT.